A single sample gave rise to the 30 T cell receptor beta chains below, sequenced in a study of cytomegalovirus exposure and HLA in healthy donors (dated by TCRdb to 2016 to 2017). Library prep was done by the immunoSEQ multiplex PCR assay. For the multiplex PCR, a mixture combining 60 forward primers for TCR Vbeta segments and 13 reverse primers for TCR Jbeta segments was used. This is the immuneACCESS table as TCRdb keeps it, with only in-frame sequences that have V and J called. A part of the clones is gone; compared with another copy, unresolved V genes explain less than half, and the rest is unexplained. This sample has about 96,000 clones in its table, and more than 60% of those were observed once. 2.5% to 3% of the sample is in the top ten clones. Sample: PBMCs. The receptors shown here come from a man aged 25 to 45 in good health and CMV-seronegative.

V usage is TRBV9 and J usage is TRBJ2-2, with a weak D call TRBD1 (6 bases). The CDR3 covers 16 residues. The germline V and J ends were trimmed by 5 bases and 2 bases, with 16 bases remaining between them. Germline V gene data show CDR1 as SGDLS and CDR2 as YYNGEE. The DNA for the CDR3 is TGTGCCAGCAGTGGACTCGACAGGTTTAACACCGGGGAGCTGTTTTTT. Amino acid sequence: CASSGLDRFNTGELFF.

The rearrangement joins TRBV4-3 to TRBJ1-5; D perhaps matches TRBD1 (6 bases). The CDR3 totals 15 residues. Per the germline V gene, CDR1 is LGHNA and CDR2 is YSLEER. Trimming removed 0 bases from V and 4 bases from J, with 10 bases in between. CDR3 DNA sequence: TGCGCCAGCAGCCAAGAGACAGGAGTGAATCAGCCCCAGCATTTT. The encoded protein is CASSQETGVNQPQHF.

This clone was counted once. This sequence joins TRBV18 and TRBJ1-5, with 7 bases that match TRBD1. CDR3 size: 15 residues. CDR1 is KGHSH, CDR2 LQKENI, per germline. Trimming cost V 3 bases and J 9 bases; bases outside gene matches: 11. The CDR3 loop reads CASSPGQGEVSPQHF. The CDR3 coding sequence is TGTGCCAGCTCACCCGGGCAGGGGGAAGTCTCGCCCCAGCATTTT.

The V gene is TRBV10-3, the J gene TRBJ1-5; D unclear. Deletions cut 6 bases from V and 1 base from J, with 7 bases between. The germline V gene encodes CDR1 ENHRY and CDR2 SYGVKD. This CDR3 is 13 amino acids long. The CDR3 spells CAIRGESNQPQHF. CDR3 bases: TGTGCCATCAGGGGCGAGAGCAATCAGCCCCAGCATTTT.

This clone has a handful of counts. The chain uses TRBV7-9 and TRBJ1-3; D might be TRBD1 (6 bases). V was cut by 3 bases and J by 1 base, with 19 bases left in between. Germline CDR1 is SEHNR and CDR2 is FQNEAQ (reference sequence). The CDR3 runs to 18 residues. CDR3 DNA sequence: TGTGCCAGCAGCTTCCGAGAGGGGGTATGGGAATCTGGAAACACCATATATTTT. This encodes CASSFREGVWESGNTIYF.

A few counts support this clone. The rearrangement links TRBV6-6 to TRBJ2-7, with D tentatively TRBD2 (6 bases). Trimming stripped 0 bases from V and 7 bases from J, with 13 bases between. CDR3 length equals 14 residues. The germline CDR1 and CDR2 sequences are MNHNY and SVGAGI (reference sequence). The CDR3 DNA sequence: TGTGCCAGCAGTTACTCGAATCAGGGAGGAGAGCAGTACTTC. Protein product: CASSYSNQGGEQYF.

V is TRBV25-1 and J is TRBJ1-1; D is undetermined. The CDR3 runs 14 residues. Germline CDR1 MGHDK, CDR2 SYGVNS. Trimming took 4 bases from V and 1 from J, leaving 10 bases between them. The CDR3 spells CASSGQAKNTEAFF. The CDR3 DNA reads as TGTGCCAGCAGTGGCCAGGCGAAGAACACTGAAGCTTTCTTT.

The chain couples TRBV5-4 to TRBJ2-5; the D gene is possibly TRBD1 (6 bases). The DNA end is a closer match to TRBJ2-7, so the J assignment may be wrong. CDR3 size: 15 residues. Per germline, CDR1 SGHNT and CDR2 YYREEE (reference sequence). In DNA form, the CDR3 reads TGTGCCAGCAGCTTGGACGACCAGGGGATACACGAGCAGTACTTC. Protein: CASSLDDQGIHEQYF.

This clone was seen a few times. This chain links TRBV28 with TRBJ1-5, with TRBD1 matching 7 bases. V trimming: 9 bases; J trimming: 8 bases; junction bases outside the gene matches: 7. From germline, CDR1 is MDHEN and CDR2 SYDVKM. The CDR3 covers 12 residues. Written as DNA, the CDR3 is TGTGCCAGTCGACAGGGTAGTAAGCCCCAGCATTTT. This gives the protein CASRQGSKPQHF.

V usage is TRBV5-1 and J usage is TRBJ1-1; 9 positions agree with TRBD1. J lost 5 bases, V lost 4 bases, and 3 bases had no gene match. The CDR3 has 13 amino acids. Germline CDR1 SGHRS, CDR2 YFSETQ. The CDR3 DNA reads as TGCGCCAGCAGCCCGGACAGGGGTACTGAAGCTTTCTTT. Translated, it gives CASSPDRGTEAFF.

The gene calls are TRBV6-1 and TRBJ2-7; weak D call: TRBD1 (6 bases). Trimming left V 1 base short and J 1 base short, with 8 bases between. The V gene's germline CDR1 is MNHNS and CDR2 SASEGT. The CDR3 consists of 14 residues. The CDR3 DNA reads TGTGCCAGCAGTGAAGTGAGGGGGTCCTACGAGCAGTACTTC. Translated: CASSEVRGSYEQYF.

The chain combines TRBV5-1 with TRBJ1-1; the match to TRBD1 covers 12 bases. The V segment lost 4 bases and the J segment 2 bases; nucleotides outside the gene matches: 9. Germline V gives CDR1 SGHRS, CDR2 YFSETQ. The CDR3 covers 17 residues. CDR3 in DNA: TGCGCCAGCAGCCTGGGGGACAGGGGGCTTGGAAACACTGAAGCTTTCTTT. Its translation: CASSLGDRGLGNTEAFF.

CDR3 DNA: TGTGCCAGCAGCCCGCCCGGGGGGGCCGGGGTTCCTGGGGCCAACGTCCTGACTTTC. Encoded protein: CASSPPGGAGVPGANVLTF. The chain has TRBV9 and TRBJ2-6; TRBD2 matches at 8 bases. From germline, CDR1 is SGDLS and CDR2 YYNGEE. Trimming removed 4 bases from V and 2 bases from J; junction bases left unmatched: 14. This CDR3 contains 19 residues.

The CDR3 sequence is CASSAYPGQGKNYGYTF. The CDR3 DNA sequence: TGTGCCAGTAGTGCTTACCCCGGACAGGGGAAGAACTATGGCTACACCTTC. V and J are TRBV19 and TRBJ1-2; 9 bases match TRBD1. Trimming cost V 5 bases and J 2 bases; bases outside gene matches: 12. The V gene's germline CDR1 is LNHDA and CDR2 SQIVND (reference sequence). CDR3 length: 17 amino acids. The variable domain in full, completed from reference TRBV19 and TRBJ1-2, reads DGGITQSPKYLFRKEGQNVTLSCEQNLNHDAMYWYRQDPGQGLRLIYYSQIVNDFQKGDIAEGYSVSREKKESFPLTVTSAQKNPTAFYLCASSAYPGQGKNYGYTFGSGTRLTVV.

This clone is a singleton in its sample. This chain joins TRBV6-1 and TRBJ2-7; weak D call: TRBD1 (5 bases). The germline gives CDR1 MNHNS, CDR2 SASEGT. This CDR3 comprises 13 residues. Deletions cut 5 bases from V and 6 bases from J, with 14 bases between. The CDR3 loop is CASSNLLGVEQYF. The CDR3 DNA reads as TGTGCCAGCAGTAATTTGTTAGGGGTCGAGCAGTACTTC.

The chain links TRBV6-5 to TRBJ2-7; the match to TRBD1 covers 9 bases. There are 12 residues in the CDR3. V lost 10 bases, J lost 2 bases, and 3 bases stayed unmatched. Germline CDR1 is MNHEY and CDR2 is SVGAGI. CDR3 region: CATRDRAYEQYF. The CDR3 DNA is TGTGCCACCAGGGACAGGGCCTACGAGCAGTACTTC.

The chain has TRBV7-2 and TRBJ1-1, with a tentative D call TRBD1 (5 bases). Germline-derived CDR1 and CDR2 are SGHTA and FQGNSA. Trimming shortened V by 1 base and J by 6 bases, and 18 bases separated the two germline ends. The CDR3 runs 16 residues. The CDR3 protein is CASSLERVGGWAEAFF. The CDR3 bases are TGTGCCAGCAGCTTAGAAAGGGTGGGGGGTTGGGCTGAAGCTTTCTTT.

This rearrangement joins TRBV7-3 to TRBJ1-1, with D tentatively TRBD1 (6 bases). V gave up 1 base and J gave up 0 bases, with 12 bases separating them. This CDR3 comprises 16 residues. Germline V CDR1 and CDR2: SGHTA, FQGTGA. CDR3 in DNA: TGTGCCAGCAGCTTAAGGGGGCAGGGCATGAACACTGAAGCTTTCTTT. Residues: CASSLRGQGMNTEAFF.

This rearrangement joins TRBV12-5 to TRBJ1-1, with D unresolved. This CDR3 region has 17 residues. Trimming took 0 bases from V and 1 from J, leaving 15 bases between them. Per germline, CDR1 LGHNT and CDR2 FRNRAP. DNA of the CDR3: TGTGCTAGTGGTTTGGTGCATGTCGCGACAACGAACACTGAAGCTTTCTTT. Translating it yields CASGLVHVATTNTEAFF.

The V call is TRBV19, the J call TRBJ2-5, with 8 bases aligning to TRBD1. CDR3 length equals 16 residues. Germline V lookup: CDR1 LNHDA, CDR2 SQIVND (reference sequence). Germline trimming cut 1 base from V and 7 bases from J; bases unmatched to any gene: 11. The CDR3 DNA reads as TGTGCCAGTAGTATAGTCTCCAACTCCGGGACAGGGACCCAGTACTTC. Its translation: CASSIVSNSGTGTQYF. The entire variable domain, with the rest obtained from reference TRBV19 and TRBJ2-5, is as follows: DGGITQSPKYLFRKEGQNVTLSCEQNLNHDAMYWYRQDPGQGLRLIYYSQIVNDFQKGDIAEGYSVSREKKESFPLTVTSAQKNPTAFYLCASSIVSNSGTGTQYFGPGTRLLVL.

This clone came up a few times. The chain combines TRBV30 with TRBJ1-5; 7 nucleotides match TRBD1. CDR1 and CDR2 (germline): GTSNPN, SVGIG (reference sequence). Trimming removed 1 base from V and 3 bases from J; junction bases left unmatched: 3. The CDR3 sequence is 14 residues long. The CDR3 protein is CAWSDGTDNQPQHF. CDR3 bases: TGTGCCTGGAGTGATGGGACAGACAATCAGCCCCAGCATTTT.

The chain couples TRBV7-8 to TRBJ1-5; 7 bases line up with TRBD1. The germline gives CDR1 SGHVS, CDR2 FQNEAQ. The V segment lost 1 base and the J segment 7 bases; nucleotides outside the gene matches: 7. CDR3 size: 15 residues. CDR3 residues: CASSLVRGRGQPQHF. The CDR3 DNA reads as TGTGCCAGCAGCTTAGTGAGGGGGCGAGGACAGCCCCAGCATTTT.

This sequence joins TRBV19 and TRBJ1-2; 7 bases map to TRBD1. The CDR3 is made up of 13 amino acids. V trimming: 3 bases; J trimming: 3 bases; junction bases outside the gene matches: 1. Germline V gene data show CDR1 as LNHDA and CDR2 as SQIVND (reference sequence). CDR3 bases: TGTGCCAGTAGTATCGGGACAGACTATGGCTACACCTTC. This sequence encodes CASSIGTDYGYTF. The full variable domain, in which reference TRBV19 and TRBJ1-2 provide the parts outside the CDR3, is DGGITQSPKYLFRKEGQNVTLSCEQNLNHDAMYWYRQDPGQGLRLIYYSQIVNDFQKGDIAEGYSVSREKKESFPLTVTSAQKNPTAFYLCASSIGTDYGYTFGSGTRLTVV.

The J gene is TRBJ2-1, the V gene TRBV10-3; 11 bases line up with TRBD2. The CDR3 contains 14 residues. V lost 2 bases, J lost 8 bases, and 2 bases stayed unmatched. Per the germline V gene, CDR1 is ENHRY and CDR2 is SYGVKD. CDR3 coding DNA: TGTGCCATCAGTGAGACTAGCGGGGGATATGAGCAGTTCTTC. This codes for CAISETSGGYEQFF.

This chain uses TRBV18 with TRBJ1-2, with 8 bases matching TRBD1. CDR1 is KGHSH and CDR2 is LQKENI in the germline V gene. V shed 3 bases and J 0 bases; nucleotides not matched to a gene: 9. This CDR3 is 17 amino acids long. The CDR3 sequence is CASSPPGQAPTNYGYTF. The CDR3 coding sequence is TGTGCCAGCTCACCTCCGGGACAGGCCCCAACTAACTATGGCTACACCTTC. Filled out from reference TRBV18 and TRBJ1-2, the complete variable domain reads NAGVMQNPRHLVRRRGQEARLRCSPMKGHSHVYWYRQLPEEGLKFMVYLQKENIIDESGMPKERFSAEFPKEGPSILRIQQVVRGDSAAYFCASSPPGQAPTNYGYTFGSGTRLTVV.

The chain has TRBV7-9 and TRBJ1-2; a possible D gene is TRBD1 (6 bases). The CDR3 has 15 amino acids. Germline V gene sequence: CDR1 SEHNR, CDR2 FQNEAQ (reference sequence). V gave up 5 bases and J gave up 0 bases, with 13 bases separating them. CDR3 protein: CASSPPDRSNYGYTF. The DNA for the CDR3 is TGTGCCAGCAGCCCCCCGGACAGATCTAACTATGGCTACACCTTC.

The chain recombines TRBV4-3 with TRBJ1-2; D is perhaps TRBD1 (5 bases). Germline CDR1 is LGHNA and CDR2 is YSLEER. CDR3 length: 15 residues. The V end was cut by 6 bases, the J end by 8 bases, with 22 bases between. In nucleotides, the CDR3 is TGCGCCAGCAGAGGTAGGGAGGGGCAAGCAAGAGGCTACACCTTC. Translating it yields CASRGREGQARGYTF.

This chain links TRBV7-9 with TRBJ2-3, with TRBD1 as a possible D gene (6 bases). Germline CDR1 and CDR2: SEHNR and FQNEAQ (reference sequence). The CDR3 length is 16 residues. Trimming removed 5 bases from V and 3 bases from J, with 18 bases in between. CDR3 DNA sequence: TGTGCCAGCAGCCCAGATGGGGGCCCAGGGACAGATACGCAGTATTTT. Its protein is CASSPDGGPGTDTQYF.

J is TRBJ2-1 and V is TRBV7-2; TRBD2 agrees at 12 bases. Germline V lookup: CDR1 SGHTA, CDR2 FQGNSA. Trimming took 9 bases from V and 7 from J; bases not matched to a gene: 10. The CDR3 runs 15 residues. This chain's CDR3 is CASELAGGTGNEQFF. Here the CDR3 DNA reads TGTGCCAGTGAACTAGCGGGGGGCACGGGGAATGAGCAGTTCTTC.

This clone appeared a few times. The chain couples TRBV28 to TRBJ1-1, with 8 bases identical to TRBD1. CDR3 length equals 17 residues. Trimming cost V 4 bases and J 0 bases; bases outside gene matches: 10. CDR1 and CDR2 from the germline V gene are MDHEN and SYDVKM. The DNA for the CDR3 is TGTGCCAGCAGTTCTATTAAGGACAGGGCATTGAACACTGAAGCTTTCTTT. It specifies CASSSIKDRALNTEAFF.